This is a list of T cell receptor beta chains from one sample in a study of CD8 T cells in ankylosing spondylitis. TCRdb passed the 5' RACE reads through MiXCR, listing each CDR3 protein once. The table has 400,000 or so distinct CDR3 sequences, 25% to 30% seen once. The source material was blood, either unsorted or a sorted T cell fraction (not recorded which). The receptors shown here come from a male donor with ankylosing spondylitis. Each CDR3 is given with its conserved first and last residue.

>TRBJ1-1|TRBV7-9|14
CASSLGTVNTEAFF
>TRBJ2-1|TRBV12-3/TRBV12-4|9
CAPITKQFF
>TRBJ1-2|TRBV11-2|14
CASSLDIPSYGYTF
>TRBJ1-2|TRBV11-3|14
CASSLDRSNYGYTF
>TRBJ1-5|TRBV20-1|16
CSARWDRGLGNQPQHF
>TRBJ2-1|TRBV18|14
CASSPDPHYNEQFF
>TRBJ1-2|TRBV20-1|13
CSARDGANYGYTF
>TRBJ1-1|TRBV3-1|11
CASSREGGAFF
>TRBJ2-3|TRBV20-1|17
CSASSSDWRSSTDTQYF
>TRBJ2-3|TRBV3-1|15
CASSHRDRRTDTQYF
>TRBJ2-3|TRBV6-4|16
CASSDSSTGFTDTQYF
>TRBJ2-1|TRBV5-1|14
CASSLDAAVDEQFF
>TRBJ2-3|TRBV20-1|13
CSAEPGPIDTQYF
>TRBJ2-5|TRBV3-1|14
CASSQDGWGETQYF
>TRBJ2-4|TRBV7-8|14
CASSFLGLKNIQYF
>TRBJ2-7|TRBV20-1|12
CSAILTSDEQYF
>TRBJ1-2|TRBV28|15
CASRPTGTGQYGYTF